The clone carrying this T cell receptor (beta chain) was seen ten or more times. The antigen is unknown. The second PCR ran about 6 to 12 cycles with a sample-barcoded 5' primer and J-beta primers. Carrying 12 random nucleotides, a template-switch adaptor labeled each individual cDNA molecule. TCRdb re-called the 5' RACE reads through MiXCR, storing one row per CDR3 protein. Of 650,000 to 1,000,000 distinct CDR3 sequences in the sample, 30% to 45% were seen once. CDR3 size: 13 residues. Deletions cut 5 bases from V and 6 bases from J, with 11 bases between. This record comes from a study of blood T cells in healthy people across ages. Study observations and caveats: Roughly linear declines in TCR beta diversity per million T cells occurred with age.

This chain uses TRBV12-3 or TRBV12-4 with TRBJ2-1; D is possibly TRBD2 (5 bases). Sample: blood. The sequence was collected from a man aged 18 to 30 in good health. CDR3 region: CASSTGMGNEQFF. The CDR3 coding sequence is TGTGCCAGCAGTACCGGGATGGGCAATGAGCAGTTCTTC.